These 4 T cell receptor beta chains share one sample of origin, sequenced in a study of human thymus T cells. Clones were read by immunoSEQ multiplex PCR, and TCRdb kept only the in-frame ones, dropping some. The sample lists tens of thousands of clones; around 94% were seen once. Sample: blood. The source is a boy under two years old with a congenital heart defect but otherwise immunologically healthy.

The gene calls are TRBV5-1 and TRBJ1-1, with D hard to call. Looked up from germline, CDR1 is SGHRS and CDR2 is YFSETQ. The CDR3 has 11 amino acids. Trimming took 0 bases from V and 3 from J, leaving 0 bases between them. This CDR3 is CASSLDTEAFF. CDR3 DNA: TGCGCCAGCAGCTTGGACACTGAAGCTTTCTTT.

The chain recombines TRBV9 with TRBJ1-2; 9 nucleotides align to TRBD1. J lost 2 bases, V lost 4 bases, and 6 bases had no gene match. The CDR3 extends over 15 amino acids. Germline V lookup: CDR1 SGDLS, CDR2 YYNGEE. The CDR3 loop reads CASSPRQGGNYGYTF. CDR3 bases: TGTGCCAGCAGCCCCCGACAGGGGGGGAACTATGGCTACACCTTC.

The gene calls are TRBV12-5 and TRBJ1-1; D gene uncertain. Germline V gene sequence: CDR1 LGHNT, CDR2 FRNRAP. The CDR3 sequence is 11 residues long. V was cut by 4 bases and J by 7 bases, with 7 bases left in between. The CDR3 bases are TGTGCTAGTGGTTCCCCCGTTGAAGCTTTCTTT. It encodes CASGSPVEAFF.

V gene TRBV5-1 combines with J gene TRBJ2-7; D uncertain. From germline, CDR1 is SGHRS and CDR2 YFSETQ. Trimming took off 3 bases at V and 3 bases at J, with 4 bases between the two ends. The CDR3 spans 11 residues. DNA of the CDR3: TGCGCCAGCAGCTACAACTACGAGCAGTACTTC. Encoded protein: CASSYNYEQYF.